This is a list of T cell receptor beta chains from one sample in a study of blood T cells in healthy people across ages. TCRdb ran MiXCR on the 5' RACE reads and lists one entry per CDR3 protein. Found here are around 900,000 distinct CDR3 sequences, 29% of them singletons; the top ten hold 17%. Sequencing was carried out using blood. These receptors all come from an elderly woman in good health. Each CDR3 is given with its conserved first and last residue. The D gene is left open where the match is weak. Part of the rows lack a size; the others show once, few, many or a class for expanded clones.

j_call d_call clone_size v_call cdr3_aa cdr3_nt
TRBJ2-6 NA NA TRBV5-4 CASSLVGAGADVLTF TGTGCCAGCAGCTTGGTGGGTGCTGGGGCCGACGTCCTGACTTTC
TRBJ1-2 NA many TRBV10-2 CASSEWAGKGTFYGYTF TGCGCCAGCAGTGAATGGGCAGGGAAGGGGACTTTCTATGGCTACACCTTC
TRBJ2-7 TRBD2 many TRBV4-1 CASSLLAGLAGGPYEQYF TGCGCCAGCAGCCTCTTAGCCGGTCTAGCGGGGGGCCCCTACGAGCAGTACTTC
TRBJ2-7 NA many TRBV7-9 CASSRSTGNPYEQYF TGTGCCAGCAGCAGGAGCACAGGAAATCCCTACGAGCAGTACTTC
TRBJ2-4 NA NA TRBV12-3/TRBV12-4 CASRGLSGFSQYF TGTGCCAGCAGGGGACTCTCTGGGTTCTCCCAGTACTTC
TRBJ2-3 TRBD1 many TRBV12-3/TRBV12-4 CASSRGQGETDTQYF TGTGCCAGCAGTCGTGGACAGGGTGAAACAGATACGCAGTATTTT
TRBJ2-5 NA many TRBV6-2/TRBV6-3 CASSGQQGFVTQYF TGTGCCAGCAGTGGGCAACAGGGATTCGTGACCCAGTACTTC
TRBJ2-1 NA many TRBV6-2/TRBV6-3 CASSYTEQGQFF TGTGCCAGCAGTTATACGGAGCAGGGCCAGTTCTTC
TRBJ1-5 NA many TRBV6-5 CASSHSLGNQPQHF TGTGCCAGCAGCCACTCTTTAGGGAATCAGCCCCAGCATTTT
TRBJ2-1 TRBD2 many TRBV9 CASSVAGGPYEQFF TGTGCCAGCAGCGTAGCGGGGGGGCCCTATGAGCAGTTCTTC
TRBJ2-2 TRBD2 many TRBV5-1 CASSWTSSNTGELFF TGCGCCAGCAGCTGGACTAGCTCTAACACCGGGGAGCTGTTTTTT
TRBJ2-1 NA once TRBV6-2/TRBV6-3 CASSQTLVNEQFF TGTGCCAGCAGTCAGACTTTGGTTAATGAGCAGTTCTTC
TRBJ2-2 NA few TRBV4-2 CASSQDEKLTVGTGELFF TGTGCCAGCAGCCAAGATGAGAAGCTGACAGTAGGGACCGGGGAGCTGTTTTTT
TRBJ2-6 NA NA TRBV20-1 CSARPRVGWDGANALTF TGCAGTGCTAGACCTCGGGTAGGATGGGATGGGGCCAACGCCCTGACTTTC
TRBJ2-5 NA many TRBV7-2 CASSLVAFRETQYF TGTGCCAGCAGCTTAGTGGCCTTCAGGGAGACCCAGTACTTC
TRBJ2-3 TRBD2 many TRBV2 CASSTTSGGTDTQYF TGTGCCAGCAGTACGACTAGCGGGGGTACAGATACGCAGTATTTT
TRBJ2-5 NA many TRBV20-1 CSAPKAGLDQETQYF TGCAGTGCTCCCAAAGCGGGCCTTGATCAAGAGACCCAGTACTTC
TRBJ2-5 NA many TRBV6-2/TRBV6-3 CASTTYQETQYF TGTGCCAGCACCACGTACCAAGAGACCCAGTACTTC
TRBJ2-5 NA many TRBV5-1 CASSLRGLETQYF TGTGCCAGCAGCTTACGTGGGTTAGAGACCCAGTACTTC
TRBJ1-4 NA many TRBV6-6 CASSYAGTNEKLFF TGTGCCAGCAGTTACGCTGGAACTAATGAAAAACTGTTTTTT
TRBJ2-7 TRBD2 few TRBV6-2/TRBV6-3 CASSYTGLAANEQYF TGTGCCAGCAGTTACACCGGACTAGCGGCCAATGAGCAGTACTTC
TRBJ1-2 NA NA TRBV5-1 CASSLRAGEGGYTF TGCGCCAGCAGCTTGAGGGCAGGGGAAGGTGGCTACACCTTC
TRBJ1-2 NA NA TRBV21-1 CASSKSRGGYTF TGTGCCAGCAGCAAATCAAGAGGTGGCTACACCTTC
TRBJ1-2 NA many TRBV4-2 CASSQEGRGYTF TGTGCCAGCAGCCAAGAGGGGAGGGGCTACACCTTC
TRBJ2-7 TRBD1 once TRBV28 CASTTRGTAIPYEQYF TGTGCCAGCACTACCAGGGGGACAGCAATTCCCTACGAGCAGTACTTC
TRBJ2-7 TRBD2 NA TRBV20-1 CSARGERGASYEQYF TGCAGTGCTAGAGGGGAGCGGGGGGCCTCCTACGAGCAGTACTTC
TRBJ2-3 TRBD1 NA TRBV9 CASSVLTGRTDTQYF TGTGCCAGCAGCGTACTGACAGGGCGGACAGATACGCAGTATTTT
TRBJ2-3 TRBD1 many TRBV3-1 CASSNRDSRTDTQYF TGTGCCAGCAGCAACCGGGACAGCCGCACAGATACGCAGTATTTT
TRBJ2-2 NA few TRBV10-3 CAISGGSRDTGELFF TGTGCCATCAGTGGGGGGTCGAGGGACACCGGGGAGCTGTTTTTT
TRBJ2-1 NA NA TRBV16 CASSQFGIGKPYEQFF TGTGCCAGCAGCCAATTTGGGATTGGCAAACCCTACGAGCAGTTCTTC
TRBJ2-7 NA many TRBV10-3 CAISGGDVSSYEQYF TGTGCCATCAGTGGGGGGGACGTCAGCTCCTACGAGCAGTACTTC
TRBJ2-5 TRBD2 many TRBV7-7 CASSLVAGGPQETQYF TGTGCCAGCAGCTTGGTAGCGGGGGGGCCCCAAGAGACCCAGTACTTC
TRBJ2-3 TRBD1 many TRBV7-2 CASSSPRGRWGTDTQYF TGTGCCAGCAGCTCACCAAGGGGGCGGTGGGGCACAGATACGCAGTATTTT